The 11 T cell receptor beta chains below were found in one sample sequenced in a study of blood T cell repertoires in COVID-19. Sequencing was performed with immunoSEQ multiplex PCR; in TCRdb, only in-frame clones are kept and a portion is missing. The sample has 100,000 to 150,000 clones; 87% are singletons. The sample taken for sequencing was peripheral blood. The origin of the receptors is a human donor in a cohort sampled during active COVID-19.

The chain joins TRBV2 to TRBJ1-6, with TRBD1 matching 10 bases. Unmatched junction bases numbered 8, after V lost 3 bases and J lost 9 bases. CDR1 and CDR2 (germline): SNHLY, FYNNEI. The CDR3 totals 16 residues. The CDR3 spells CASSEGQGSLGSPLHF. Here the CDR3 DNA reads TGTGCCAGCAGTGAGGGACAGGGGAGTTTGGGTTCACCCCTCCACTTT.

This clone is a singleton in its sample. The gene calls are TRBV9 and TRBJ2-6; D is perhaps TRBD2 (5 bases). V was cut by 4 bases and J by 0 bases, with 8 bases left in between. Germline lookup yields CDR1 SGDLS and CDR2 YYNGEE. This CDR3 has 15 amino acids. CDR3 DNA: TGTGCCAGCAGCCCCCGGGGCTCTGGGGCCAACGTCCTGACTTTC. Translation: CASSPRGSGANVLTF.

This clone was seen once. Written as DNA, the CDR3 is TGTGCCAGCAGCGCCTACGAGGTGGGCTCCTACAATGAGCAGTTCTTC. It specifies CASSAYEVGSYNEQFF. The rearrangement links TRBV5-6 to TRBJ2-1; unclear D gene. There are 16 residues in the CDR3. Germline V gives CDR1 SGHDT, CDR2 YYEEEE. V lost 4 bases, J lost 0 bases, and 14 bases lay in between. The variable domain in full, completed from reference TRBV5-6 and TRBJ2-1, reads DAGVTQSPTHLIKTRGQQVTLRCSPKSGHDTVSWYQQALGQGPQFIFQYYEEEERQRGNFPDRFSGHQFPNYSSELNVNALLLGDSALYLCASSAYEVGSYNEQFFGPGTRLTVL.

DNA of the CDR3: TGTGCCAGCAGTGACCGGTATGACACTGAAGCTTTCTTT. This encodes CASSDRYDTEAFF. The rearrangement joins TRBV6-1 to TRBJ1-1; no clear D gene. This CDR3 is 13 amino acids long. From germline, CDR1 is MNHNS and CDR2 SASEGT. The germline V and J ends were trimmed by 3 bases and 3 bases, with 8 bases remaining between them.

This clone was seen just once. The V gene is TRBV25-1, the J gene TRBJ1-6; D is unclear. Germline CDR1 is MGHDK and CDR2 is SYGVNS. V lost 2 bases and J lost 0, with 14 bases in between. The CDR3 consists of 18 residues. The CDR3: CASSEMRGSSSYNSPLHF. The CDR3 DNA follows: TGTGCCAGCAGTGAAATGCGAGGATCCAGCTCCTATAATTCACCCCTCCACTTT.

The chain links TRBV12-5 to TRBJ1-4; D perhaps matches TRBD1 (5 bases). CDR3 length: 16 amino acids. The ends were cut back, 5 bases at V and 3 bases at J, with 16 bases in the middle. In germline, CDR1 is LGHNT, CDR2 FRNRAP. The CDR3 coding sequence is TGTGCTAGTGGTCTAGGACACAACATACCTAATGAAAAACTGTTTTTT. This translates into CASGLGHNIPNEKLFF.

The chain is built from TRBV11-3 and TRBJ1-4; 9 positions agree with TRBD1. After removal of 4 bases from V and 7 bases from J, the junction contained 4 bases not matched to a gene. Per the germline V gene, CDR1 is SGHNT and CDR2 is YENEEA. The CDR3 runs to 14 residues. CDR3 in DNA: TGTGCCAGCAGCTCCGGGACAGGGAGTGAAAAACTGTTTTTT. Its translation is CASSSGTGSEKLFF.

The chain recombines TRBV9 with TRBJ2-2, with TRBD1 matching over 8 bases. This CDR3 is built from 15 residues. J was trimmed by 6 bases and V by 3 bases; bases with no gene match: 7. Germline CDR1 reads SGDLS; CDR2 reads YYNGEE. CDR3 protein: CASSAQTRGPGELFF. DNA of the CDR3: TGTGCCAGCAGCGCTCAGACCAGGGGGCCCGGGGAGCTGTTTTTT.

This chain links TRBV4-1 with TRBJ2-1, with 15 nucleotides matching TRBD2. CDR3 size: 17 residues. V shed 0 bases, J shed 5 bases, and the junction held 2 bases outside the gene matches. CDR1 and CDR2 (germline): MGHRA, YSYEKL. CDR3 protein: CASSQEGLAGGNNEQFF. CDR3 sequence (DNA): TGCGCCAGCAGCCAAGAGGGACTAGCGGGAGGCAACAATGAGCAGTTCTTC.

The chain joins TRBV27 to TRBJ2-7; possibly TRBD1 for D (6 bases). The CDR3 extends over 15 amino acids. CDR1 and CDR2 (germline): MNHEY, SMNVEV (reference sequence). V lost 6 bases and J 3 bases, leaving 18 bases between the germline ends. The CDR3 protein is CASSSMTRGHYEQYF. The CDR3, as DNA: TGTGCCAGCAGCTCCATGACCCGGGGACACTACGAGCAGTACTTC.

A note on this clone: The sample holds other DNA sequences that translate to the same CDR3. The CDR3 here is CASSLGRGGNQPQHF. CDR3 nucleotide sequence: TGTGCCAGCAGCTTAGGCCGCGGGGGCAATCAGCCCCAGCATTTT. V usage is TRBV11-2 and J usage is TRBJ1-5, with D unresolved. The V gene's germline CDR1 is SGHAT and CDR2 FQNNGV. There are 15 residues in the CDR3. With 1 base removed from V and 2 bases from J, the gap between germline ends came to 9 bases.